This TCR beta chain was retrieved from a study of T cell repertoires in cytomegalovirus infection. Background on the study: CMV infection and matching HLA type were both indicated by public TCR beta signatures. Study results and limitations: The response measured ex vivo was dominated by TCR beta clonotypes (HLA-C-restricted and CMV-specific).

The CDR3 extends over 14 amino acids. From germline, CDR1 is SGHRS and CDR2 YFSETQ. The V end lost 2 bases, the J end lost 6 bases, and 14 bases lay between the germline ends. To note about this clonotype: Its matching antigen is unknown.

MiXCR, run by TCRdb on the reads, gives a single entry per CDR3 protein. The sample gives approximately 320,000 distinct CDR3 sequences, more than 8% of which show up once; 3.5% to 4.5% is in the top ten. Material: PBMCs. This chain links TRBV5-1 with TRBJ1-2; a possible D gene is TRBD1 (5 bases). The sequence was obtained from a human donor in good health (CMV status not recorded). Some clones in this sample may be carry-over from other donors' samples. CDR3 DNA: TGCGCCAGCAGCTTCCAGGGATCGTTTGATGGCTACACCTTC. Translating it yields CASSFQGSFDGYTF.